Below, 28 T cell receptor beta chains from the same sample are listed, as sequenced in a study of T cell repertoires in cytomegalovirus infection. What these receptors recognize is not known. TCRdb analysed the reads with MiXCR anew, one entry per CDR3 protein. In the table there are approximately 70,000 distinct CDR3 sequences, roughly 20% of which are singletons. Sample: PBMCs, sequenced either directly or after in vitro stimulation (not recorded which). These receptors all come from a human donor in good health (CMV status not recorded). Some clones in this sample may be carry-over from other donors' samples.

This clonotype has a count of ten or more. This chain links TRBV7-2 with TRBJ2-1; D is unresolved. In germline, CDR1 is SGHTA, CDR2 FQGNSA. This CDR3 is built from 14 residues. The ends were cut back, 3 bases at V and 6 bases at J, with 12 bases in the middle. In DNA form, the CDR3 reads TGTGCCAGCAGCTTGCCCTCGCTGGGCAATGAGCAGTTCTTC. Translation gives CASSLPSLGNEQFF.

This clonotype was picked up one time. The CDR3 bases are TGTGCCAGCAGTGAATTACGGGAGATGAACACTGAAGCTTTCTTT. This sequence encodes CASSELREMNTEAFF. V gene TRBV25-1 combines with J gene TRBJ1-1; D unresolved. Trimming stripped 1 base from V and 0 bases from J, with 9 bases between. The CDR3 length is 15 residues. Germline-derived CDR1 and CDR2 are MGHDK and SYGVNS.

This clonotype showed up many times. The CDR3 coding sequence is TGTGCCAGCAGCTTAGCCATCACAGATACGCAGTATTTT. It codes for CASSLAITDTQYF. The chain has TRBV7-2 and TRBJ2-3, with no clear D. The germline V gene has CDR1 SGHTA and CDR2 FQGNSA. The CDR3 loop spans 13 amino acids. V was shortened by 0 bases and J by 2 bases, with 3 bases between the two germline ends.

The chain employs TRBV6-1 and TRBJ2-1, with 8 bases fitting TRBD2. J gave up 0 bases and V 8 bases, and 9 bases lay outside the gene matches. The CDR3 has 16 amino acids. Germline CDR1 reads MNHNS; CDR2 reads SASEGT. The CDR3 sequence is CASEVLAGSSYNEQFF. The CDR3 region has the DNA TGTGCCAGCGAAGTCCTAGCGGGCAGCTCCTACAATGAGCAGTTCTTC.

In the case of this clonotype: The junction departs from the called germline gene at one end, perhaps through a read error. The V call is TRBV25-1, the J call TRBJ1-1, with D possibly being TRBD1 (5 bases). CDR3 size: 16 residues. Germline CDR1 reads MGHDK; CDR2 reads SYGVNS. In nucleotides, the CDR3 is TGTGCCAGCAGTGAACGGTTGCTCAGGGAGGGCACTGATGCTTTCTTT. Protein: CASSERLLREGTDAFF.

This clonotype occurred many times. The V and J genes are TRBV15 and TRBJ2-7; unclear D gene. Germline CDR1 LNHNV, CDR2 YYDKDF (reference sequence). V lost 1 base and J lost 1, with 8 bases in between. The CDR3 loop spans 14 amino acids. The CDR3 bases are TGTGCCACCAGCAGAGTGGAAACTTCCTACGAGCAGTACTTC. Protein: CATSRVETSYEQYF.

The V call is TRBV12-3 or TRBV12-4, the J call TRBJ2-7; 11 bases are shared with TRBD2. V lost 5 bases and J lost 4; bases outside the gene matches: 4. The CDR3 sequence is 14 residues long. CDR3 region: CASSPGTSGYEQYV. The CDR3 bases are TGTGCCAGCAGTCCCGGGACTAGCGGATACGAGCAGTACGTC.

This clonotype occurred many times. V and J are TRBV7-3 and TRBJ2-1, with a tentative D call TRBD1 (5 bases). V lost 5 bases to trimming and J lost 6 bases, with 14 bases between them. The CDR3 runs to 14 residues. Germline V gene sequence: CDR1 SGHTA, CDR2 FQGTGA. The CDR3 protein is CASSLAGAFNEQFF. CDR3 nucleotides: TGTGCCAGCAGCCTTGCTGGGGCCTTCAATGAGCAGTTCTTC.

This clonotype appeared once. A much larger clonotype is one base distant, so this may be a read error. The chain couples TRBV7-6 to TRBJ1-4; maybe TRBD1 (6 bases). The CDR3 has 17 amino acids. Germline V lookup: CDR1 SGHVS, CDR2 FNYEAQ. CDR3 amino acids: CVSSAGTLRGTNEKLFF. The DNA of the CDR3 is TGTGTCAGCAGCGCTGGGACACTAAGAGGAACTAATGAAAAACTGTTTTTT.

This clonotype was observed at least ten times. The chain recombines TRBV7-8 with TRBJ1-4, with 8 bases lining up with TRBD1. J gave up 2 bases and V 6 bases, and 8 bases lay outside the gene matches. This CDR3 spans 16 amino acids. Germline-derived CDR1 and CDR2 are SGHVS and FQNEAQ. CDR3: CASRSPGGLTNEKLFF. CDR3 sequence (DNA): TGTGCCAGCAGATCCCCAGGGGGCCTGACTAATGAAAAACTGTTTTTT.

This clonotype was counted between two and nine times. This chain connects TRBV7-9 to TRBJ2-1, with D perhaps matching TRBD2 (5 bases). V lost 2 bases and J 9 bases, leaving 17 bases between the germline ends. This CDR3 has 15 amino acids. CDR1 and CDR2 (germline): SEHNR, FQNEAQ (reference sequence). DNA for the CDR3: TGTGCCAGCAGCTTAACGGGAAGTTTGGGTGGTGAGCAGTTCTTC. This sequence encodes CASSLTGSLGGEQFF. Full variable domain (missing parts from reference TRBV7-9 and TRBJ2-1): DTGVSQNPRHKITKRGQNVTFRCDPISEHNRLYWYRQTLGQGPEFLTYFQNEAQLEKSRLLSDRFSAERPKGSFSTLEIQRTEQGDSAMYLCASSLTGSLGGEQFFGPGTRLTVL.

This clonotype was recorded a few times. This chain connects TRBV24-1 to TRBJ2-1; perhaps TRBD2 as D (7 bases). V shed 10 bases and J shed 9 bases, with 21 bases lying between them. Germline assignment: CDR1 KGHDR and CDR2 SFDVKD. CDR3 length: 14 residues. In DNA, the CDR3 is TGTGCCACTGGGGGCGGGAGCGGTCACAGTGAGCAGTTCTTC. Protein sequence: CATGGGSGHSEQFF.

The V gene is TRBV4-1, the J gene TRBJ1-6; D unresolved. The V gene's germline CDR1 is MGHRA and CDR2 YSYEKL. The V and J ends lost 0 bases and 18 bases respectively, with 9 bases between them. The CDR3 has 11 amino acids. The CDR3 region is CASSQDGVPHF. For the CDR3, the DNA is TGCGCCAGCAGCCAAGACGGGGTGCCCCACTTT.

This clonotype turned up a few times. The rearrangement joins TRBV7-2 to TRBJ2-5; D perhaps matches TRBD2 (6 bases). The germline V and J ends were trimmed by 5 bases and 1 base, with 14 bases remaining between them. CDR1 and CDR2 from the germline V gene are SGHTA and FQGNSA. CDR3 length equals 15 residues. The CDR3 loop is CASSPWAGLQETQYF. The CDR3 DNA reads TGTGCCAGCAGCCCATGGGCGGGGCTCCAAGAGACCCAGTACTTC.

The V and J genes are TRBV5-1 and TRBJ2-3; D not resolved. Germline CDR1 is SGHRS and CDR2 is YFSETQ. There are 15 residues in the CDR3. The germline V and J ends were trimmed by 0 bases and 0 bases, with 8 bases remaining between them. The CDR3 reads CASSLAVLSTDTQYF. The CDR3 DNA sequence: TGCGCCAGCAGCTTGGCCGTCCTAAGCACAGATACGCAGTATTTT.

This clonotype was seen repeatedly, ten times or more. The CDR3 spells CASSAREGSSYEQYF. The CDR3 region has the DNA TGTGCCAGCAGCGCCCGAGAGGGTAGCTCCTACGAGCAGTACTTC. V gene TRBV7-8 combines with J gene TRBJ2-7; weak D call: TRBD2 (5 bases). V was cut by 5 bases and J by 0 bases, with 14 bases left in between. There are 15 residues in the CDR3. The V gene's germline CDR1 is SGHVS and CDR2 FQNEAQ. The complete variable domain, with remaining parts taken from reference TRBV7-8 and TRBJ2-7, reads GAGVSQSPRYKVAKRGQDVALRCDPISGHVSLFWYQQALGQGPEFLTYFQNEAQLDKSGLPSDRFFAERPEGSVSTLKIQRTQQEDSAVYLCASSAREGSSYEQYFGPGTRLTVT.

The chain recombines TRBV9 with TRBJ1-5; TRBD1 might be the D (6 bases). The V gene's germline CDR1 is SGDLS and CDR2 YYNGEE. The ends were cut back, 4 bases at V and 0 bases at J, with 14 bases in the middle. The CDR3 is 16 amino acids. CDR3 in DNA: TGTGCCAGCAGCTCCGGACAGAGGTATAGCAATCAGCCCCAGCATTTT. The encoded protein is CASSSGQRYSNQPQHF.

This clonotype occurred a few times. This chain joins TRBV23-1 and TRBJ2-1; D possibly corresponds to TRBD2 (6 bases). TRBV23-1 is reported as an ORF; its role is uncertain. Trimming took 0 bases from V and 3 from J, leaving 15 bases between them. This CDR3 is built from 17 residues. This chain's CDR3 is CASSQSRRLVVYNEQFF. In DNA form, the CDR3 reads TGCGCCAGCAGTCAATCTCGGAGACTAGTAGTCTACAATGAGCAGTTCTTC.

This clonotype was picked up many times. The chain employs TRBV7-2 and TRBJ1-2, with D unresolved. The CDR3 contains 15 residues. V was clipped by 6 bases and J by 8 bases, with 22 bases between them. Germline assignment: CDR1 SGHTA and CDR2 FQGNSA. The DNA of the CDR3 is TGTGCCAGCAGAACCGGGTCCGGTGGGGTTGGCGGCTACACCTTC. This gives the protein CASRTGSGGVGGYTF.

This clonotype was counted a few times. The J gene is TRBJ2-2, the V gene TRBV14, with D unresolved. Trimming took off 3 bases at V and 2 bases at J, with 1 base between the two ends. Germline lookup yields CDR1 SGHDN and CDR2 FVKESK. This CDR3 has 12 residues. The CDR3 region is CASSHNTGELFF. The CDR3 DNA follows: TGTGCCAGCAGCCACAACACCGGGGAGCTGTTTTTT. The full variable domain, with the rest looked up from reference TRBV14 and TRBJ2-2, is EAGVTQFPSHSVIEKGQTVTLRCDPISGHDNLYWYRRVMGKEIKFLLHFVKESKQDESGMPNNRFLAERTGGTYSTLKVQPAELEDSGVYFCASSHNTGELFFGEGSRLTVL.

The CDR3 sequence: CATSDTRGHHNEQFF. DNA of the CDR3: TGTGCCACCAGTGATACCAGGGGGCACCACAATGAGCAGTTCTTC. The chain links TRBV24-1 to TRBJ2-1; 8 nucleotides line up with TRBD1. The ends lost 3 bases at V and 5 bases at J; junction bases unmatched: 5. Germline V gene sequence: CDR1 KGHDR, CDR2 SFDVKD. This CDR3 has 15 residues.

This clonotype was counted at least ten times. The chain carries TRBV7-2 and TRBJ1-5, with D hard to call. Germline V gives CDR1 SGHTA, CDR2 FQGNSA. The CDR3 has 15 residues. V lost 1 base and J lost 5, with 12 bases in between. CDR3: CASSLESTSDQPQHF. The CDR3 DNA reads TGTGCCAGCAGCTTAGAAAGTACTTCTGATCAGCCCCAGCATTTT.

V is TRBV4-3 and J is TRBJ2-3; D is perhaps TRBD1 (6 bases). The CDR3 extends over 15 amino acids. Trimming pared 0 bases from V and 1 base from J, leaving 8 bases between. CDR1 and CDR2 (germline): LGHNA, YSLEER. CDR3 region: CASSQDNRGTDTQYF. For the CDR3, the DNA is TGCGCCAGCAGCCAAGATAACAGGGGCACAGATACGCAGTATTTT.

The chain uses TRBV19 and TRBJ2-2; D is undetermined. The CDR3 sequence is 11 residues long. V dropped 8 bases and J dropped 6 bases, with 7 bases sitting between them. The V gene's germline CDR1 is LNHDA and CDR2 SQIVND (reference sequence). The CDR3 sequence: CASGVPGELFF. The CDR3 nucleotides read TGTGCCAGTGGGGTTCCCGGGGAGCTGTTTTTT. Together with reference TRBV19 and TRBJ2-2, the CDR3 gives the full variable domain: DGGITQSPKYLFRKEGQNVTLSCEQNLNHDAMYWYRQDPGQGLRLIYYSQIVNDFQKGDIAEGYSVSREKKESFPLTVTSAQKNPTAFYLCASGVPGELFFGEGSRLTVL.

This clonotype turned up a few times. The V gene is TRBV6-2 or TRBV6-3, the J gene TRBJ2-7; 7 bases line up with TRBD1. CDR3 size: 14 residues. With 0 bases clipped from V and 2 bases from J, the junction kept 1 base outside the gene matches. The V gene's germline CDR1 is MNHEY and CDR2 SVGEGT. The CDR3 DNA sequence: TGTGCCAGCAGTTACTCAGGGACAGCCTACGAGCAGTACTTC. This codes for CASSYSGTAYEQYF.

This clonotype has ten or more counts. J is TRBJ1-3 and V is TRBV7-2; D not resolved. The CDR3 totals 16 residues. Trimming removed 1 base at V and 2 bases at J, with 12 bases between. Germline V CDR1 and CDR2: SGHTA, FQGNSA. The CDR3 spells CASSLEIIGTGNTIYF. DNA of the CDR3: TGTGCCAGCAGCTTAGAGATTATAGGGACTGGAAACACCATATATTTT.

The chain is built from TRBV2 and TRBJ1-3; no firm D call. The CDR3 runs to 15 residues. The ends were cut back, 3 bases at V and 1 base at J, with 10 bases in the middle. Looked up from germline, CDR1 is SNHLY and CDR2 is FYNNEI. The DNA of the CDR3 is TGTGCCAGCAGTGATCATGGGGTGTCTGGAAACACCATATATTTT. It yields the protein CASSDHGVSGNTIYF.

This clonotype showed up many times. The chain recombines TRBV7-2 with TRBJ2-7; unclear D gene. CDR1 SGHTA and CDR2 FQGNSA come from the germline V gene. The CDR3 is 13 amino acids. Trimming pared 2 bases from V and 0 bases from J, leaving 5 bases between. CDR3 nucleotide sequence: TGTGCCAGCAGCTTAACCCGCTCCTACGAGCAGTACTTC. It codes for CASSLTRSYEQYF.